Each of the 24 T cell receptor beta chains below was sequenced from the same sample in a study of cytomegalovirus exposure and HLA in healthy donors. Here immunoSEQ multiplex PCR was the method, and the copy in TCRdb shows in-frame clones only, minus some. There are about 150,000 clones in the sample; about 95% occur only once, and 1.5% to 2% lies in the top ten. Sequencing used PBMCs. The receptors derive from a man younger than 30 in good health and CMV-seropositive.

V usage is TRBV5-4 and J usage is TRBJ2-7; the match to TRBD2 covers 7 bases. The V and J ends lost 5 bases and 2 bases, in that order; junction bases with no gene match: 13. Germline CDR1 SGHNT, CDR2 YYREEE (reference sequence). The CDR3 has 16 residues. The CDR3, as DNA: TGTGCCAGCAGTTATCTCGGGGGGAGTGGTGCCTACGAGCAGTACTTC. Encoded protein: CASSYLGGSGAYEQYF. The full variable domain, its missing parts supplied by reference TRBV5-4 and TRBJ2-7, is ETGVTQSPTHLIKTRGQQVTLRCSSQSGHNTVSWYQQALGQGPQFIFQYYREEENGRGNFPPRFSGLQFPNYSSELNVNALELDDSALYLCASSYLGGSGAYEQYFGPGTRLTVT.

This clone was picked up one time. The rearrangement uses TRBV15 and TRBJ1-5; 10 bases line up with TRBD1. Trimming removed 0 bases from V and 4 bases from J; junction bases left unmatched: 9. The CDR3 runs to 18 residues. Germline CDR1 and CDR2: LNHNV and YYDKDF (reference sequence). The CDR3 sequence: CATSRDSGTGVGNQPQHF. Written as DNA, the CDR3 is TGTGCCACCAGCAGAGACTCTGGGACAGGGGTTGGAAATCAGCCCCAGCATTTT.

The gene calls are TRBV4-1 and TRBJ1-4; D might be TRBD1 (6 bases). Trimming took 3 bases from V and 8 from J, leaving 10 bases between them. The germline V gene has CDR1 MGHRA and CDR2 YSYEKL. The CDR3 is 13 residues long. CDR3 amino acids: CASSQTGREKLFF. The CDR3 DNA reads TGCGCCAGCAGCCAGACAGGCAGGGAAAAACTGTTTTTT.

V usage is TRBV2 and J usage is TRBJ2-6, with D maybe TRBD2 (5 bases). Trimming removed 4 bases from V and 2 bases from J, with 15 bases in between. The CDR3 length is 17 residues. CDR1 and CDR2 (germline): SNHLY, FYNNEI. CDR3 coding DNA: TGTGCCAGCAGTGTCAGCGGATGGATAACTGGGGCCAACGTCCTGACTTTC. The encoded protein is CASSVSGWITGANVLTF. The variable domain in full, with the rest retrieved from reference TRBV2 and TRBJ2-6, is EPEVTQTPSHQVTQMGQEVILRCVPISNHLYFYWYRQILGQKVEFLVSFYNNEISEKSEIFDDQFSVERPDGSNFTLKIRSTKLEDSAMYFCASSVSGWITGANVLTFGAGSRLTVL.

The V and J genes are TRBV28 and TRBJ2-1, with D possibly matching TRBD1 (6 bases). The CDR3 covers 15 residues. V gave up 4 bases and J gave up 4 bases, with 14 bases separating them. Germline V gives CDR1 MDHEN, CDR2 SYDVKM. CDR3 bases: TGTGCCAGCAGTTCACAGGGTCCTATATACAATGAGCAGTTCTTC. Its protein is CASSSQGPIYNEQFF.

V usage is TRBV5-1 and J usage is TRBJ2-1; a weak D match, TRBD1 (6 bases). The V end lost 0 bases, the J end lost 5 bases, and 12 bases lay between the germline ends. Germline lookup yields CDR1 SGHRS and CDR2 YFSETQ. This CDR3 contains 15 residues. CDR3 nucleotide sequence: TGCGCCAGCAGCTTGGTGGGGGCACTCGACAATGAGCAGTTCTTC. The encoded protein is CASSLVGALDNEQFF.

V is TRBV5-1 and J is TRBJ2-3; D possibly corresponds to TRBD2 (5 bases). Trimming shortened V by 5 bases and J by 1 base, and 11 bases separated the two germline ends. The V gene's germline CDR1 is SGHRS and CDR2 YFSETQ. The CDR3 runs to 14 residues. The CDR3 protein is CASSKERRTDTQYF. In nucleotides, the CDR3 is TGCGCCAGCAGTAAGGAGCGGCGCACAGATACGCAGTATTTT. The full variable domain, completed using reference TRBV5-1 and TRBJ2-3, is KAGVTQTPRYLIKTRGQQVTLSCSPISGHRSVSWYQQTPGQGLQFLFEYFSETQRNKGNFPGRFSGRQFSNSRSEMNVSTLELGDSALYLCASSKERRTDTQYFGPGTRLTVL.

The chain links TRBV14 to TRBJ2-2; D possibly corresponds to TRBD1 (6 bases). The germline V gene encodes CDR1 SGHDN and CDR2 FVKESK. CDR3 length equals 16 residues. V was shortened by 5 bases and J by 2 bases, with 15 bases between the two germline ends. The CDR3 sequence: CASSYRTALNTGELFF. As DNA, the CDR3 is TGTGCCAGCAGCTACAGGACAGCACTCAACACCGGGGAGCTGTTTTTT.

Note on this clone: This CDR3 is also generated by other DNA sequences in the sample. The chain is built from TRBV9 and TRBJ2-7, with TRBD2 identical over 8 bases. Looked up from germline, CDR1 is SGDLS and CDR2 is YYNGEE. This CDR3 is built from 14 residues. With V trimmed by 4 bases and J by 4 bases, 7 bases remained unmatched. The CDR3 here is CASSLSGSTYEQYF. CDR3 in DNA: TGTGCCAGCAGCCTGAGCGGGAGCACATACGAGCAGTACTTC.

The V gene is TRBV19, the J gene TRBJ2-1; no definite D call. The CDR3 runs 12 residues. Germline loops: CDR1 LNHDA, CDR2 SQIVND (reference sequence). The V end lost 4 bases, the J end lost 9 bases, and 10 bases lay between the germline ends. The CDR3 loop reads CASSTRDLEQFF. CDR3 coding DNA: TGTGCCAGTAGTACTAGAGACCTTGAGCAGTTCTTC. Variable domain in full (rest from reference TRBV19 and TRBJ2-1): DGGITQSPKYLFRKEGQNVTLSCEQNLNHDAMYWYRQDPGQGLRLIYYSQIVNDFQKGDIAEGYSVSREKKESFPLTVTSAQKNPTAFYLCASSTRDLEQFFGPGTRLTVL.

This chain joins TRBV5-1 and TRBJ2-7; 10 nucleotides agree with TRBD2. With V trimmed by 0 bases and J by 1 base, 10 bases remained unmatched. The germline gives CDR1 SGHRS, CDR2 YFSETQ. The length of the CDR3 is 18 residues. The DNA of the CDR3 is TGCGCCAGCAGCTTGGAATCTAGCGGGAGCCCCTCATCCTACGAGCAGTACTTC. Residues: CASSLESSGSPSSYEQYF.

CDR3: CASRGQGDYGYTF. The DNA for the CDR3 is TGTGCCAGCCGTGGACAGGGTGACTATGGCTACACCTTC. This chain uses TRBV19 with TRBJ1-2; 8 positions agree with TRBD1. V was pared by 9 bases and J by 3 bases, with 6 bases of the junction left unmatched. The germline V gene encodes CDR1 LNHDA and CDR2 SQIVND (reference sequence). CDR3 length: 13 amino acids.

This clone has only one observation. This chain connects TRBV7-8 to TRBJ2-4, with 7 positions matching TRBD1. In germline, CDR1 is SGHVS, CDR2 FQNEAQ. CDR3 size: 16 residues. J gave up 8 bases and V 5 bases, and 15 bases lay outside the gene matches. The CDR3 DNA sequence: TGTGCCAGCAGCGAGGGGGCTTCCAGGGGGTGGGACATTCAGTACTTC. The encoded protein is CASSEGASRGWDIQYF.

The chain recombines TRBV27 with TRBJ2-1, with 7 bases lining up with TRBD2. The V gene end was trimmed by 2 bases and the J gene end by 0 bases; junction bases not matched to a gene: 7. The CDR3 contains 17 residues. CDR1 is MNHEY and CDR2 is SMNVEV in the germline V gene (reference sequence). DNA of the CDR3: TGTGCCAGCAGTTTAAGACCCGGGAGGAGCTCCTACAATGAGCAGTTCTTC. Residues: CASSLRPGRSSYNEQFF.

The chain joins TRBV7-3 to TRBJ2-3; 10 bases fit TRBD2. The CDR3 is made up of 14 amino acids. Unmatched junction bases numbered 4, after V lost 6 bases and J lost 4 bases. The germline V gene has CDR1 SGHTA and CDR2 FQGTGA. The chain's CDR3 is CASRSAGGSDTQYF. In nucleotides, the CDR3 is TGTGCCAGCAGATCAGCGGGAGGGTCAGATACGCAGTATTTT.

The genes are TRBV28 and TRBJ1-3; weak D call: TRBD1 (5 bases). The germline gives CDR1 MDHEN, CDR2 SYDVKM. V lost 3 bases and J lost 5, with 17 bases in between. CDR3 length: 16 amino acids. CDR3 sequence: CASSFFQPKDRNTIYF. Written as DNA, the CDR3 is TGTGCCAGCAGTTTCTTCCAACCTAAGGACAGAAACACCATATATTTT.

The gene calls are TRBV4-1 and TRBJ2-7; 8 nucleotides agree with TRBD1. The CDR3 contains 14 residues. V lost 3 bases, J lost 5 bases, and 6 bases stayed unmatched. Germline loops: CDR1 MGHRA, CDR2 YSYEKL. The CDR3 region is CASSQGQEGNEQYF. CDR3 DNA sequence: TGCGCCAGCAGCCAGGGACAGGAGGGGAACGAGCAGTACTTC.

The chain is built from TRBV29-1 and TRBJ2-5, with 12 bases identical to TRBD2. Germline V gives CDR1 SQVTM, CDR2 ANQGSEA. With 8 bases clipped from V and 4 bases from J, the junction kept 8 bases outside the gene matches. The CDR3 is 14 residues long. DNA of the CDR3: TGCAGCCCCGCACTAGCGGGAGGCAGAGAGACCCAGTACTTC. It codes for CSPALAGGRETQYF.

This clone appeared a single time. The chain employs TRBV5-4 and TRBJ2-3, with 12 bases aligning to TRBD2. This CDR3 contains 15 residues. Trimming cost V 4 bases and J 7 bases; bases outside gene matches: 7. Germline CDR1 reads SGHNT; CDR2 reads YYREEE (reference sequence). CDR3 sequence: CASSTTSGSENTQYF. CDR3 DNA sequence: TGTGCCAGCAGCACGACTAGCGGGAGTGAAAATACGCAGTATTTT.

This sequence joins TRBV11-2 and TRBJ2-3; 9 nucleotides line up with TRBD2. Germline loops: CDR1 SGHAT, CDR2 FQNNGV. V trimming: 0 bases; J trimming: 2 bases; junction bases outside the gene matches: 12. CDR3 length equals 19 residues. CDR3 in amino acids: CASSLDPGVAGVFTDTQYF. In nucleotides, the CDR3 is TGTGCCAGCAGCTTAGATCCCGGGGTAGCGGGAGTATTCACAGATACGCAGTATTTT.

The CDR3 DNA is TGTGCCAGCAGTTACGGCCCACATGAGCAGTTCTTC. It specifies CASSYGPHEQFF. The chain has TRBV6-6 and TRBJ2-1, with no clear D. CDR3 length: 12 residues. Germline-derived CDR1 and CDR2 are MNHNY and SVGAGI (reference sequence). Trimming shortened V by 2 bases and J by 8 bases, and 7 bases separated the two germline ends.

The V and J genes are TRBV7-9 and TRBJ2-1; D remains ambiguous. V lost 3 bases to trimming and J lost 0 bases, with 9 bases between them. The CDR3 runs to 15 residues. In germline, CDR1 is SEHNR, CDR2 FQNEAQ (reference sequence). This chain's CDR3 is CASSLGHSSYNEQFF. CDR3 in DNA: TGTGCCAGCAGCTTGGGCCACAGCTCCTACAATGAGCAGTTCTTC. The variable domain in full, completed from reference TRBV7-9 and TRBJ2-1, reads DTGVSQNPRHKITKRGQNVTFRCDPISEHNRLYWYRQTLGQGPEFLTYFQNEAQLEKSRLLSDRFSAERPKGSFSTLEIQRTEQGDSAMYLCASSLGHSSYNEQFFGPGTRLTVL.

The rearrangement joins TRBV4-1 to TRBJ2-4; 7 bases agree with TRBD2. Germline V CDR1 and CDR2: MGHRA, YSYEKL. Trimming took 0 bases from V and 2 from J; bases not matched to a gene: 4. The CDR3 sequence is 16 residues long. CDR3 sequence: CASSQETGRTKNIQYF. For the CDR3, the DNA is TGCGCCAGCAGCCAAGAGACCGGGAGGACCAAAAACATTCAGTACTTC.

The rearrangement joins TRBV14 to TRBJ2-4; D is perhaps TRBD2 (6 bases). Between the trimmed V and J ends, which lost 0 bases and 4 bases, there was a span of 19 bases. CDR3 length: 18 residues. The germline CDR1 and CDR2 sequences are SGHDN and FVKESK. DNA for the CDR3: TGTGCCAGCAGCCAAGATCATGGCCTTGGGCGGGGTAAAAACATTCAGTACTTC. Its translation: CASSQDHGLGRGKNIQYF. The full variable domain, rest sourced from reference TRBV14 and TRBJ2-4, is EAGVTQFPSHSVIEKGQTVTLRCDPISGHDNLYWYRRVMGKEIKFLLHFVKESKQDESGMPNNRFLAERTGGTYSTLKVQPAELEDSGVYFCASSQDHGLGRGKNIQYFGAGTRLSVL.